These 27 T cell receptor beta chains share one sample of origin, sequenced in a study of blood T cell repertoires in COVID-19. The table came from immunoSEQ multiplex PCR; TCRdb's copy has only in-frame clones and leaves some out. Of some 190,000 clones detected, about 85% appear once; the ten largest clones hold less than 9%. The sequencing input was peripheral blood. The origin of the receptors is a woman aged 55-70 years with acute or convalescent COVID-19.

The rearrangement joins TRBV5-4 to TRBJ2-1; possibly TRBD1 for D (5 bases). Between the trimmed V and J ends, which lost 2 bases and 5 bases, there was a span of 14 bases. This CDR3 comprises 15 residues. In germline, CDR1 is SGHNT, CDR2 YYREEE (reference sequence). CDR3: CASSLINKDNNEQFF. As DNA, the CDR3 is TGTGCCAGCAGCTTAATTAATAAGGACAACAATGAGCAGTTCTTC.

V gene TRBV28 combines with J gene TRBJ2-3; D may be TRBD2 (6 bases). Germline values: CDR1 MDHEN, CDR2 SYDVKM. V lost 5 bases to trimming and J lost 10 bases, with 16 bases between them. The CDR3 has 13 residues. The CDR3 is CASSDRSGVAQYF. CDR3 bases: TGTGCCAGCAGTGACCGTTCGGGGGTGGCGCAGTATTTT.

V gene TRBV9 combines with J gene TRBJ2-1, with 14 bases that match TRBD2. The CDR3 length is 16 residues. CDR1 is SGDLS and CDR2 is YYNGEE in the germline V gene. The V and J ends lost 3 bases and 7 bases, in that order; junction bases with no gene match: 6. The CDR3 protein is CASSEGLAGVGNEQFF. The CDR3 DNA is TGTGCCAGCAGCGAGGGACTAGCGGGAGTGGGGAATGAGCAGTTCTTC. The full variable domain, in which reference TRBV9 and TRBJ2-1 provide the parts outside the CDR3, is DSGVTQTPKHLITATGQRVTLRCSPRSGDLSVYWYQQSLDQGLQFLIQYYNGEERAKGNILERFSAQQFPDLHSELNLSSLELGDSALYFCASSEGLAGVGNEQFFGPGTRLTVL.

The rearrangement joins TRBV7-2 to TRBJ2-1; TRBD2 matches at 11 bases. Germline loops: CDR1 SGHTA, CDR2 FQGNSA. Trimming removed 1 base from V and 4 bases from J; junction bases left unmatched: 9. The CDR3 length is 18 residues. The CDR3 here is CASSLGGGLAEIYNEQFF. CDR3 bases: TGTGCCAGCAGCTTAGGCGGGGGACTAGCGGAGATTTACAATGAGCAGTTCTTC. The whole variable domain, remainder taken from reference TRBV7-2 and TRBJ2-1, is GAGVSQSPSNKVTEKGKDVELRCDPISGHTALYWYRQSLGQGLEFLIYFQGNSAPDKSGLPSDRFSAERTGGSVSTLTIQRTQQEDSAVYLCASSLGGGLAEIYNEQFFGPGTRLTVL.

The V call is TRBV5-4, the J call TRBJ1-1; 9 bases map to TRBD1. The V segment lost 0 bases and the J segment 8 bases; nucleotides outside the gene matches: 11. Germline V gene data show CDR1 as SGHNT and CDR2 as YYREEE (reference sequence). CDR3 length: 16 residues. In DNA form, the CDR3 reads TGTGCCAGCAGCTTGGGCGGAAAAGACAGGGGGGCGGAAGCTTTCTTT. As protein: CASSLGGKDRGAEAFF.

This rearrangement joins TRBV19 to TRBJ1-2; 7 bases line up with TRBD1. Germline V gene data show CDR1 as LNHDA and CDR2 as SQIVND (reference sequence). Trimming at V came to 5 bases and at J to 6 bases, leaving 15 bases not matched to a gene. CDR3 length: 16 amino acids. The CDR3 DNA follows: TGTGCCAGTAGTCAACGCGCAGGGGGAGCGTTGCATGGCTACACCTTC. It specifies CASSQRAGGALHGYTF.

The rearrangement joins TRBV5-1 to TRBJ1-1, with D tentatively TRBD1 (6 bases). V was clipped by 0 bases and J by 3 bases, with 18 bases between them. Germline V gene lookup returns CDR1 SGHRS and CDR2 YFSETQ. This CDR3 contains 17 residues. DNA for the CDR3: TGCGCCAGCAGCTTGGCCATTGGCAGGGGAGTGGACACTGAAGCTTTCTTT. Amino acid sequence: CASSLAIGRGVDTEAFF. Based on the CDR3 plus reference TRBV5-1 and TRBJ1-1, the full variable domain is KAGVTQTPRYLIKTRGQQVTLSCSPISGHRSVSWYQQTPGQGLQFLFEYFSETQRNKGNFPGRFSGRQFSNSRSEMNVSTLELGDSALYLCASSLAIGRGVDTEAFFGQGTRLTVV.

The chain uses TRBV19 and TRBJ2-7, with TRBD1 as a possible D gene (5 bases). Looked up from germline, CDR1 is LNHDA and CDR2 is SQIVND (reference sequence). V was clipped by 5 bases and J by 0 bases, with 11 bases between them. The CDR3 is made up of 14 amino acids. CDR3 amino acids: CASSPDMSSYEQYF. CDR3 nucleotide sequence: TGTGCCAGTAGTCCGGACATGAGCTCCTACGAGCAGTACTTC.

The chain employs TRBV2 and TRBJ1-1; weak D call: TRBD1 (5 bases). The germline gives CDR1 SNHLY, CDR2 FYNNEI. The CDR3 is 13 residues long. Trimming took 7 bases from V and 4 from J, leaving 13 bases between them. CDR3 region: CASIPGMATEAFF. CDR3 in DNA: TGTGCCAGCATTCCAGGGATGGCCACTGAAGCTTTCTTT.

The chain carries TRBV2 and TRBJ1-5; 10 bases align to TRBD1. J lost 6 bases, V lost 7 bases, and 3 bases had no gene match. This CDR3 is 13 amino acids long. In germline, CDR1 is SNHLY, CDR2 FYNNEI. The CDR3 sequence: CASKGQGSQPQHF. CDR3 DNA sequence: TGTGCCAGCAAGGGACAGGGGAGTCAGCCCCAGCATTTT.

This rearrangement joins TRBV15 to TRBJ1-6, with 7 bases that match TRBD1. This CDR3 contains 15 residues. The germline CDR1 and CDR2 sequences are LNHNV and YYDKDF (reference sequence). J was trimmed by 7 bases and V by 4 bases; bases with no gene match: 7. The CDR3 region has the DNA TGTGCCACCAGCAACCGGGACAGACCAAATTCACCCCTCCACTTT. Translation: CATSNRDRPNSPLHF.

This rearrangement joins TRBV7-8 to TRBJ2-3; a possible D gene is TRBD2 (5 bases). Trimming left V 5 bases short and J 6 bases short, with 12 bases between. There are 13 residues in the CDR3. Germline CDR1 reads SGHVS; CDR2 reads FQNEAQ. The CDR3 loop reads CASSVRPGDTQYF. As DNA, the CDR3 is TGTGCCAGCAGCGTCCGGCCGGGGGATACGCAGTATTTT.

The chain links TRBV7-8 to TRBJ2-7, with 13 bases aligning to TRBD2. This CDR3 comprises 16 residues. The germline CDR1 and CDR2 sequences are SGHVS and FQNEAQ. The V segment lost 4 bases and the J segment 4 bases; nucleotides outside the gene matches: 7. The CDR3 bases are TGTGCCAGCAGCTCAATGGGGACTAGCGGGAAATACGAGCAGTACTTC. Translated: CASSSMGTSGKYEQYF.

The J gene is TRBJ2-7, the V gene TRBV4-2; 9 bases align to TRBD2. Trimming removed 0 bases from V and 7 bases from J; junction bases left unmatched: 7. This CDR3 spans 15 amino acids. The germline V gene has CDR1 LGHNA and CDR2 YNFKEQ. The CDR3 region has the DNA TGTGCCAGCAGCCAAGATAGTGCGGGAGGGCGTGAGCAGTACTTC. Translating gives CASSQDSAGGREQYF.

This rearrangement joins TRBV2 to TRBJ2-7; D is perhaps TRBD1 (5 bases). The CDR3 extends over 15 amino acids. V lost 2 bases, J lost 3 bases, and 14 bases lay in between. Germline V gives CDR1 SNHLY, CDR2 FYNNEI. CDR3: CASSEQAGINYEQYF. The CDR3 DNA sequence: TGTGCCAGCAGTGAACAGGCAGGGATAAACTACGAGCAGTACTTC.

This clone was seen a single time. V gene TRBV2 combines with J gene TRBJ2-2; TRBD2 matches at 8 bases. Germline CDR1 and CDR2: SNHLY and FYNNEI. The J segment lost 7 bases and the V segment lost 4 bases, leaving 11 bases of the junction unmatched. This CDR3 is built from 16 residues. The CDR3 sequence: CASSAGTRGEGGELFF. DNA for the CDR3: TGTGCCAGCAGTGCCGGGACTAGAGGCGAGGGCGGGGAGCTGTTTTTT.

This chain joins TRBV19 and TRBJ1-1; D is ambiguous. The germline V gene has CDR1 LNHDA and CDR2 SQIVND (reference sequence). This CDR3 comprises 14 residues. V was trimmed by 5 bases and J by 1 base, leaving 11 bases between them. In DNA, the CDR3 is TGTGCCAGTAGTTTATCCGGGAAGAACACTGAAGCTTTCTTT. Protein product: CASSLSGKNTEAFF.

This clone was counted a few times. The rearrangement uses TRBV9 and TRBJ2-1, with 9 bases that match TRBD2. J gave up 5 bases and V 4 bases, and 7 bases lay outside the gene matches. The length of the CDR3 is 15 residues. Germline assignment: CDR1 SGDLS and CDR2 YYNGEE. CDR3 sequence: CASSPPSGANNEQFF. In DNA form, the CDR3 reads TGTGCCAGCAGCCCCCCTAGCGGGGCTAACAATGAGCAGTTCTTC.

The chain couples TRBV5-4 to TRBJ2-1, with TRBD2 matching 16 bases. Germline V gives CDR1 SGHNT, CDR2 YYREEE (reference sequence). V was clipped by 4 bases and J by 8 bases; unmatched bases: 3. The CDR3 consists of 15 residues. The CDR3 loop is CASSTGLAGGHEQFF. CDR3 DNA: TGTGCCAGCAGCACGGGACTAGCGGGAGGGCATGAGCAGTTCTTC.

The V and J genes are TRBV5-1 and TRBJ2-2; maybe TRBD2 (6 bases). This CDR3 comprises 15 residues. The germline V and J ends were trimmed by 1 base and 8 bases, with 15 bases remaining between them. Germline CDR1 is SGHRS and CDR2 is YFSETQ. CDR3 nucleotides: TGCGCCAGCAGCTTGCGGGACTTAATACGAGGGGAGCTGTTTTTT. Translation: CASSLRDLIRGELFF.

The V call is TRBV5-8, the J call TRBJ1-2; D remains ambiguous. Germline-derived CDR1 and CDR2 are SGHTS and YDEGEE. V lost 1 base and J lost 0, with 7 bases in between. The CDR3 length is 14 residues. Written as DNA, the CDR3 is TGTGCCAGCAGCTTGCTACCCGCTAACTATGGCTACACCTTC. This codes for CASSLLPANYGYTF.

The chain recombines TRBV18 with TRBJ2-3; D possibly corresponds to TRBD2 (6 bases). V dropped 1 base and J dropped 6 bases, with 17 bases sitting between them. There are 16 residues in the CDR3. Germline V CDR1 and CDR2: KGHSH, LQKENI. The CDR3 region has the DNA TGTGCCAGCTCACCACGGGGCTCTTTCGGAGGGGATACGCAGTATTTT. It encodes CASSPRGSFGGDTQYF.

CDR3 in DNA: TGTGCCACTTCACTAGCGGGAGGAGAGACCCAGTACTTC. It codes for CATSLAGGETQYF. The chain employs TRBV24-1 and TRBJ2-5; 12 nucleotides match TRBD2. The germline V gene has CDR1 KGHDR and CDR2 SFDVKD. This CDR3 comprises 13 residues. J was trimmed by 4 bases and V by 10 bases; bases with no gene match: 3.

The genes are TRBV21-1 and TRBJ1-5. TRBV21-1 constitutes a pseudogene. This CDR3 spans 10 amino acids. The CDR3 spells CASTRQPQHF. CDR3 DNA: TGTGCCAGCACCCGTCAGCCCCAGCATTTT.

V gene TRBV5-1 combines with J gene TRBJ1-3, with D unresolved. CDR3 length: 17 amino acids. The V gene's germline CDR1 is SGHRS and CDR2 YFSETQ. V was pared by 4 bases and J by 0 bases, with 17 bases between. CDR3 amino acids: CASSDGSLLSSGNTIYF. The DNA for the CDR3 is TGCGCCAGCAGCGACGGGTCCCTCTTGAGCTCTGGAAACACCATATATTTT.

The V call is TRBV7-6, the J call TRBJ1-4, with D tentatively TRBD1 (5 bases). The CDR3 totals 18 residues. The germline V and J ends were trimmed by 3 bases and 0 bases, with 17 bases remaining between them. Germline-derived CDR1 and CDR2 are SGHVS and FNYEAQ. The CDR3 reads CASSLPWGKRATNEKLFF. The DNA for the CDR3 is TGTGCCAGCAGCTTGCCTTGGGGGAAGCGGGCAACTAATGAAAAACTGTTTTTT.

Worth noting for this clone: The sample contains more than one DNA sequence encoding this CDR3. The chain uses TRBV5-1 and TRBJ1-1; D is ambiguous. V lost 0 bases, J lost 2 bases, and 11 bases lay in between. The CDR3 runs to 15 residues. Germline lookup yields CDR1 SGHRS and CDR2 YFSETQ. CDR3 bases: TGCGCCAGCAGCTTGGGTGGAGACCTTAACACTGAAGCTTTCTTT. It encodes CASSLGGDLNTEAFF.